This T cell receptor beta chain originates from a study of control samples from healthy donors and cancer patients. Assay: immunoSEQ multiplex PCR; the TCRdb copy retains only in-frame clones and omits some. The sample carries some 82,000 clones, about 79% recorded once. Sample: PBMCs. The clonotype was recovered from a man aged 60 to 69 with head and neck cancer.

CDR3 loop: CASSSGGQNTEAFF. As DNA, the CDR3 is TGTGCCAGCAGTTCGGGGGGCCAGAACACTGAAGCTTTCTTT. The chain recombines TRBV6-5 with TRBJ1-1; D is perhaps TRBD1 (6 bases). Trimming cost V 4 bases and J 1 base, with 10 bases left between them. This CDR3 spans 14 amino acids. From germline, CDR1 is MNHEY and CDR2 SVGAGI.